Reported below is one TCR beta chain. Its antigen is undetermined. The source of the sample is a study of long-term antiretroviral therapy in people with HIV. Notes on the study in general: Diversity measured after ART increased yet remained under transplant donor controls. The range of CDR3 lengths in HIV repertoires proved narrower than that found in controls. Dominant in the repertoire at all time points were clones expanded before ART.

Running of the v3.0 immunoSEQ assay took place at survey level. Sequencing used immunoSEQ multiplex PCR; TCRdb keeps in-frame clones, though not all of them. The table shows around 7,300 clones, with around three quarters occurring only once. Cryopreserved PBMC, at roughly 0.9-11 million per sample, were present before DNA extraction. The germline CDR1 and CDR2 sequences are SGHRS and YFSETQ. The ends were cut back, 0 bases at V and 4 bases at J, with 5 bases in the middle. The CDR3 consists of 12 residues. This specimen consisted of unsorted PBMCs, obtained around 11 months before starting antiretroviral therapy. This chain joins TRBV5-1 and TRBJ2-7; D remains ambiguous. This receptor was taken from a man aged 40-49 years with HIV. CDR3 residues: CASSLEGYEQYF. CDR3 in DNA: TGCGCCAGCAGCTTGGAAGGGTACGAGCAGTACTTC.